The 13 T cell receptor beta chains presented below share a single source sample, sequenced in a study of CD8 T cells in Susac syndrome. The authors reverse transcribed 0.5 to 1 ug RNA with random hexamers. TCRdb redid the calling of the immunoSEQ multiplex PCR reads with MiXCR, one entry per CDR3 protein. The table shows 100,000 to 150,000 distinct CDR3 sequences, with 96% occurring only once. Sequencing was carried out using CD4+ T cells from PBMCs. These receptors came from a human donor with Susac syndrome.

This chain connects TRBV28 to TRBJ2-3; D is uncertain. CDR1 is MDHEN, CDR2 SYDVKM, per germline. CDR3 length equals 12 residues. Trimming removed 8 bases at V and 6 bases at J, with 12 bases between. The CDR3 is CASSTPMDTQYF. The CDR3 coding sequence is TGTGCCAGCTCGACTCCTATGGATACGCAGTATTTT.

Details on this clonotype: The junction departs from the called germline gene at one end, perhaps through a read error. This chain uses TRBV27 with TRBJ2-7; 8 bases are a match to TRBD1. CDR1 MNHEY and CDR2 SMNVEV come from the germline V gene (reference sequence). The CDR3 contains 14 residues. The CDR3 reads CASSSRTGPYEQYF. CDR3 nucleotide sequence: TGTGCCAGCAGTTCGCGGACAGGGCCCTACGAGCAGTATTTC.

The chain has TRBV12-3 or TRBV12-4 and TRBJ1-5; 12 nucleotides align to TRBD1. V lost 6 bases to trimming and J lost 3 bases; unmatched junction nucleotides: 9. The CDR3 consists of 17 residues. CDR3 loop: CASSGDRGPRVNQPQHF. CDR3 coding DNA: TGTGCCAGCAGCGGGGACAGGGGGCCGAGGGTCAATCAGCCCCAGCATTTT.

This chain links TRBV28 with TRBJ2-4; D may be TRBD1 (6 bases). Germline CDR1 is MDHEN and CDR2 is SYDVKM. The CDR3 covers 13 residues. Trimming took off 3 bases at V and 6 bases at J, with 9 bases between the two ends. The chain's CDR3 is CASSLGARNIQYF. The CDR3 DNA reads as TGTGCCAGCAGTTTGGGGGCACGAAACATTCAGTACTTC. The full variable domain, with the rest looked up from reference TRBV28 and TRBJ2-4, is DVKVTQSSRYLVKRTGEKVFLECVQDMDHENMFWYRQDPGLGLRLIYFSYDVKMKEKGDIPEGYSVSREKKERFSLILESASTNQTSMYLCASSLGARNIQYFGAGTRLSVL.

The J gene is TRBJ2-7, the V gene TRBV6-5; 8 positions agree with TRBD2. The CDR3 runs to 16 residues. In germline, CDR1 is MNHEY, CDR2 SVGAGI. V was pared by 0 bases and J by 3 bases, with 7 bases of the junction left unmatched. For the CDR3, the DNA is TGTGCCAGCAGTTACTCCCTTCCGGGAGGGAACTACGAGCAGTACTTC. Amino acid sequence: CASSYSLPGGNYEQYF.

The chain joins TRBV20-1 to TRBJ2-1, with D perhaps matching TRBD2 (6 bases). CDR3 length: 11 residues. Per the germline V gene, CDR1 is DFQATT and CDR2 is SNEGSKA (reference sequence). V lost 5 bases and J 14 bases, leaving 16 bases between the germline ends. CDR3 bases: TGCAGTGCTCGGCCGGGGAGGAATGAGTTCTTC. This encodes CSARPGRNEFF.

The rearrangement links TRBV4-3 to TRBJ2-5, with D perhaps matching TRBD1 (7 bases). The V end lost 4 bases, the J end lost 1 base, and 13 bases lay between the germline ends. There are 15 residues in the CDR3. Germline V gene data show CDR1 as LGHNA and CDR2 as YSLEER. DNA of the CDR3: TGCGCCAGCAGCCTGCGGGACAGATCCCAAGAGACCCAGTACTTC. Translation: CASSLRDRSQETQYF.

The J gene is TRBJ1-1, the V gene TRBV20-1; no definite D call. V was shortened by 1 base and J by 5 bases, with 14 bases between the two germline ends. The CDR3 is made up of 14 amino acids. The germline gives CDR1 DFQATT, CDR2 SNEGSKA (reference sequence). The CDR3 region has the DNA TGCAGTGCTAGAGTAATCGTGGGAGGGACTGAAGCTTTCTTT. Protein: CSARVIVGGTEAFF.

The rearrangement uses TRBV5-1 and TRBJ2-7; 8 positions agree with TRBD1. V lost 1 base, J lost 4 bases, and 4 bases stayed unmatched. The CDR3 loop spans 14 amino acids. Germline V gives CDR1 SGHRS, CDR2 YFSETQ. The CDR3 here is CASSLNGQGYEQYF. The CDR3 DNA sequence: TGCGCCAGCAGCTTGAACGGACAGGGTTACGAGCAGTACTTC.

The chain combines TRBV7-9 with TRBJ2-3; TRBD1 or TRBD2 may be the D gene (5 bases each). CDR1 and CDR2 from the germline V gene are SEHNR and FQNEAQ (reference sequence). The ends were cut back, 2 bases at V and 6 bases at J, with 21 bases in the middle. The CDR3 consists of 17 residues. The CDR3 DNA follows: TGTGCCAGCAGCTTAAGCTCTAGGCCGATCGGGACGGATACGCAGTATTTT. It yields the protein CASSLSSRPIGTDTQYF. The variable domain in full, completed from reference TRBV7-9 and TRBJ2-3, reads DTGVSQNPRHKITKRGQNVTFRCDPISEHNRLYWYRQTLGQGPEFLTYFQNEAQLEKSRLLSDRFSAERPKGSFSTLEIQRTEQGDSAMYLCASSLSSRPIGTDTQYFGPGTRLTVL.

This clonotype has a handful of counts. This chain joins TRBV6-1 and TRBJ2-7, with D maybe TRBD2 (5 bases). The CDR3 spans 12 residues. Trimming shortened V by 5 bases and J by 3 bases, and 8 bases separated the two germline ends. Germline V gene data show CDR1 as MNHNS and CDR2 as SASEGT. The CDR3 loop reads CASSPDYYEQYF. CDR3 in DNA: TGTGCCAGCAGTCCAGACTACTACGAGCAGTACTTC.

In its sample, this clonotype was seen once. The chain recombines TRBV5-4 with TRBJ2-5; tentatively, D is TRBD1 (5 bases). V was pared by 2 bases and J by 2 bases, with 13 bases between. This CDR3 contains 15 residues. From germline, CDR1 is SGHNT and CDR2 YYREEE (reference sequence). This chain's CDR3 is CASSFPGSTQETQYF. In DNA, the CDR3 is TGTGCCAGCAGCTTCCCAGGGTCAACACAAGAGACCCAGTACTTC.

This clonotype was detected only a few times. The V gene is TRBV18, the J gene TRBJ1-1, with D unclear. The germline V and J ends were trimmed by 6 bases and 3 bases, with 5 bases remaining between them. There are 11 residues in the CDR3. Germline V CDR1 and CDR2: KGHSH, LQKENI. CDR3 protein: CASSQDTEAFF. Written as DNA, the CDR3 is TGTGCCAGCTCGCAGGACACTGAAGCTTTCTTT.